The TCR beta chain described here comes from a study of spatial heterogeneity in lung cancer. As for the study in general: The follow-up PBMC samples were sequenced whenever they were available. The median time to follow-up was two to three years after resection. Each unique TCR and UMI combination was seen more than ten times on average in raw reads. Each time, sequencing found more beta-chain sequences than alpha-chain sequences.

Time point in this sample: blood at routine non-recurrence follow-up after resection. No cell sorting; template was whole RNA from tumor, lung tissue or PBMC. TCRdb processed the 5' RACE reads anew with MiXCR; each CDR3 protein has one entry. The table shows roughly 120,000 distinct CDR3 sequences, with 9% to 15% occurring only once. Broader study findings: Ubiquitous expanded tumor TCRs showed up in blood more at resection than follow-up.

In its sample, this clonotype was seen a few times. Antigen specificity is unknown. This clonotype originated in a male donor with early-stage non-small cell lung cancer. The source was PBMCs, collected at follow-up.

DNA for the CDR3: TGTGCCAGCAGTCCGCCGACTAGCGGGGTATACGAGCAGTACTTC. Its protein is CASSPPTSGVYEQYF. This chain joins TRBV6-2 or TRBV6-3 and TRBJ2-7; 11 bases align to TRBD2. The CDR3 has 15 amino acids. The V segment lost 5 bases and the J segment 4 bases; nucleotides outside the gene matches: 7. CDR1 and CDR2 (germline): MNHEY, SVGEGT.